This is a list of T cell receptor beta chains from one sample in a study of vaccination and CD4 T cells after COVID-19. Using its own MiXCR run on the PCR reads, TCRdb lists one record per CDR3 protein. Of 6,500 to 8,500 distinct CDR3 sequences in the sample, around 73% were seen once. Their antigens remain unidentified. Material: CD4+ T cells from blood, cultured in vitro. All receptors come from a human donor who had recovered from COVID-19. The CDR3 runs from the conserved cysteine through the conserved F or W. The D gene is left open where the match is weak. Clone size is not always given. Where it is, it says once, few, many or a class for expanded clones.

d_call: .; clone_size: large; j_call: TRBJ2-5; cdr3_length: 14; v_call: TRBV28; cdr3_nt: TGTGCCAGCAGTATACAGGGTCTTCAACAGACCCAGTACTTC; cdr3_aa: CASSIQGLQQTQYF
d_call: TRBD1; clone_size: .; j_call: TRBJ1-5; cdr3_length: 16; v_call: TRBV6-5; cdr3_nt: TGTGCCAGCAGTTACGGGCCGGGACAGGGAGAACAGCCCCAGCATTTT; cdr3_aa: CASSYGPGQGEQPQHF
d_call: .; clone_size: .; j_call: TRBJ2-7; cdr3_length: 15; v_call: TRBV6-5; cdr3_nt: TGTGCCAGCAGTTACGGGGGCCTCCGGGCCTACGAGCAGTACTTC; cdr3_aa: CASSYGGLRAYEQYF
d_call: .; clone_size: .; j_call: TRBJ1-6; cdr3_length: 16; v_call: TRBV27; cdr3_nt: TGTGCCAGCAAAAATACCGGGACTCTGGGTAATTCACCCCTCCACTTT; cdr3_aa: CASKNTGTLGNSPLHF
d_call: TRBD1; clone_size: .; j_call: TRBJ1-5; cdr3_length: 16; v_call: TRBV19; cdr3_nt: TGTGCCAGTAGTGATGAACAGGGGAAGGGCAATCAGCCCCAGCATTTT; cdr3_aa: CASSDEQGKGNQPQHF
d_call: TRBD1; clone_size: .; j_call: TRBJ1-5; cdr3_length: 16; v_call: TRBV11-2; cdr3_nt: TGTGCCAGCAGCTCCACGAAACAGGGGAGCAATCAGCCCCAGCATTTT; cdr3_aa: CASSSTKQGSNQPQHF
d_call: .; clone_size: .; j_call: TRBJ1-1; cdr3_length: 15; v_call: TRBV7-9; cdr3_nt: TGTGCCAGCAGCTTAGACAGGGTAATGAACACTGAAGCTTTCTTT; cdr3_aa: CASSLDRVMNTEAFF
d_call: TRBD1; clone_size: medium-sized; j_call: TRBJ1-5; cdr3_length: 14; v_call: TRBV4-3; cdr3_nt: TGCGCCAGCAGCCGAGGGACAGGGACTCAGCCCCAGCATTTT; cdr3_aa: CASSRGTGTQPQHF
d_call: TRBD1; clone_size: .; j_call: TRBJ2-3; cdr3_length: 16; v_call: TRBV7-2; cdr3_nt: TGTGCCAGCAGCTTAGGCAGGGGGCGTTTCACAGATACGCAGTATTTT; cdr3_aa: CASSLGRGRFTDTQYF
d_call: TRBD2; clone_size: .; j_call: TRBJ2-5; cdr3_length: 15; v_call: TRBV7-2; cdr3_nt: TGTGCCAGCAGCTTAGCGCTAGCGGGAGGAGAGACCCAGTACTTC; cdr3_aa: CASSLALAGGETQYF
d_call: TRBD2; clone_size: medium-sized; j_call: TRBJ2-1; cdr3_length: 14; v_call: TRBV27; cdr3_nt: TGTGCCAGCAGTTTACGGGACTACCACAATGAGCAGTTCTTC; cdr3_aa: CASSLRDYHNEQFF
d_call: .; clone_size: .; j_call: TRBJ1-2; cdr3_length: 15; v_call: TRBV6-2/TRBV6-3; cdr3_nt: TGTGCCAGCAGTTACGGACAGTCATCTGTCTATGGCTACACCTTC; cdr3_aa: CASSYGQSSVYGYTF
d_call: .; clone_size: .; j_call: TRBJ1-2; cdr3_length: 15; v_call: TRBV6-5; cdr3_nt: TGTGCCAGCAGTTACTCCCGCAGGGACGTCTATGGCTACACCTTC; cdr3_aa: CASSYSRRDVYGYTF
d_call: TRBD1; clone_size: .; j_call: TRBJ2-7; cdr3_length: 14; v_call: TRBV30; cdr3_nt: TGTGCCTGGAAATTTGGCAGGGGGACCTACGAGCAGTACTTC; cdr3_aa: CAWKFGRGTYEQYF